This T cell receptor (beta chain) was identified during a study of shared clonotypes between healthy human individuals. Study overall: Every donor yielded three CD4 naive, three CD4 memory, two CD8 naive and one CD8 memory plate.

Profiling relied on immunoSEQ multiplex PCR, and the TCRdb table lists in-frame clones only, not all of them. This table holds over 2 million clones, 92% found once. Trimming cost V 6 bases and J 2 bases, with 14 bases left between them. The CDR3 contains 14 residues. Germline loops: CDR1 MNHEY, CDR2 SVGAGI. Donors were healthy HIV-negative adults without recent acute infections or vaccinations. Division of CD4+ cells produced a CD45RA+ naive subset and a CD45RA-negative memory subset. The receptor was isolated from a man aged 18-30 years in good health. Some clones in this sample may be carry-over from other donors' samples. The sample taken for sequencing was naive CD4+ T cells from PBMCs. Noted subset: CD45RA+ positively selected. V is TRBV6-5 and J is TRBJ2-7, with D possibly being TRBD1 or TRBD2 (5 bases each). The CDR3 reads CASSSGTKPYEQYF. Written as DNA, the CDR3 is TGTGCCAGCAGCTCCGGGACCAAGCCCTACGAGCAGTACTTC.